Presented here are 2 T cell receptor beta chains from one specimen sequenced in a study of cytomegalovirus exposure and HLA in healthy donors. PCR employed 60 Vbeta and 13 Jbeta primers. The method was immunoSEQ multiplex PCR; TCRdb's version includes in-frame clones alone and lacks a portion of them. The sample holds about 160,000 clones; around four fifths are singletons and the top ten take about a tenth. Material for sequencing was PBMCs. These receptors came from a man younger than 35 in good health and CMV-seropositive.

The rearrangement links TRBV2 to TRBJ2-7, with 9 bases matching TRBD1. With V trimmed by 8 bases and J by 5 bases, 7 bases remained unmatched. Germline CDR1 is SNHLY and CDR2 is FYNNEI. The CDR3 contains 13 residues. The CDR3 bases are TGTGCCAGCTGCCGGGACAGGGCCGACGAGCAGTACTTC. It translates to CASCRDRADEQYF.

The CDR3 coding sequence is TGTGCCAGCAGTACCCCACGTCTAGGGGTCTATGGCTACACCTTC. Protein sequence: CASSTPRLGVYGYTF. This chain uses TRBV11-2 with TRBJ1-2; D may be TRBD1 (5 bases). The CDR3 is 15 amino acids. Trimming left V 6 bases short and J 4 bases short, with 18 bases between. In germline, CDR1 is SGHAT, CDR2 FQNNGV.